One and the same sample provided the 14 T cell receptor beta chains below, sequenced in a study of T-cell memory formation after mild COVID-19. From the 5' RACE reads, TCRdb called clonotypes with MiXCR, one entry per CDR3 protein. The profile shows about 300,000 distinct CDR3 sequences, roughly 21% of them singletons. The sequenced material came from PBMCs or a T cell subset sorted from them (not recorded which). The receptors originated from a man between 18 and 35 years old who had mild COVID-19 (a few samples of this study predate the infection). Cell type and time point are not known.

This clonotype appeared a single time. V usage is TRBV18 and J usage is TRBJ2-1; 9 bases align to TRBD2. V shed 0 bases and J 3 bases; nucleotides not matched to a gene: 3. Germline CDR1 KGHSH, CDR2 LQKENI. The CDR3 consists of 16 residues. The CDR3 DNA is TGTGCCAGCTCACCACCCCTACTAGCGGGCTACAATGAGCAGTTCTTC. Protein product: CASSPPLLAGYNEQFF.

This clonotype was seen a handful of times. The chain combines TRBV28 with TRBJ1-2; TRBD1 matches 9 bases. Per germline, CDR1 MDHEN and CDR2 SYDVKM. The ends lost 6 bases at V and 5 bases at J; junction bases unmatched: 7. The CDR3 is 14 amino acids. CDR3 in DNA: TGTGCCAGCAGCACAGGGGGCGCCTCGTATGGCTACACCTTC. Translating gives CASSTGGASYGYTF.

The J gene is TRBJ2-7, the V gene TRBV20-1; D possibly corresponds to TRBD1 (6 bases). The CDR3 is 13 residues long. Germline-derived CDR1 and CDR2 are DFQATT and SNEGSKA (reference sequence). The V gene lost 6 bases and the J gene lost 2 bases, with 14 bases spanning the gap. CDR3 nucleotide sequence: TGCAGTGCAAAACAGGGAGCCCCCTACGAGCAGTACGTC. Translated: CSAKQGAPYEQYV.

The chain couples TRBV5-1 to TRBJ2-7, with 11 bases fitting TRBD1. V was clipped by 4 bases and J by 5 bases; unmatched bases: 5. The CDR3 covers 14 residues. From germline, CDR1 is SGHRS and CDR2 YFSETQ. The CDR3 region has the DNA TGCGCCAGCAGCACGGGACAGGGGGAGGACGAGCAGTACTTC. Encoded protein: CASSTGQGEDEQYF. Full variable domain (remainder filled in from reference TRBV5-1 and TRBJ2-7): KAGVTQTPRYLIKTRGQQVTLSCSPISGHRSVSWYQQTPGQGLQFLFEYFSETQRNKGNFPGRFSGRQFSNSRSEMNVSTLELGDSALYLCASSTGQGEDEQYFGPGTRLTVT.

This clonotype has only a few counts. The chain combines TRBV28 with TRBJ2-4; 9 bases are shared with TRBD1. V was pared by 3 bases and J by 8 bases, with 5 bases of the junction left unmatched. The CDR3 sequence is 14 residues long. Germline V gives CDR1 MDHEN, CDR2 SYDVKM. The CDR3 reads CASSFGDRVHIQYF. CDR3 nucleotides: TGTGCCAGCAGTTTTGGGGACAGGGTTCACATTCAGTACTTC. Looking up the rest from reference TRBV28 and TRBJ2-4 gives the full variable domain: DVKVTQSSRYLVKRTGEKVFLECVQDMDHENMFWYRQDPGLGLRLIYFSYDVKMKEKGDIPEGYSVSREKKERFSLILESASTNQTSMYLCASSFGDRVHIQYFGAGTRLSVL.

This clonotype was found a few times. V and J are TRBV20-1 and TRBJ1-1; 8 nucleotides match TRBD1. J gave up 1 base and V 6 bases, and 16 bases lay outside the gene matches. Germline loops: CDR1 DFQATT, CDR2 SNEGSKA (reference sequence). This CDR3 contains 17 residues. The CDR3 sequence is CSALEVYRGSSNTEAFF. Here the CDR3 DNA reads TGCAGTGCCCTAGAGGTTTACAGGGGGAGTTCGAACACTGAAGCTTTCTTT.

The genes are TRBV20-1 and TRBJ1-2; D possibly corresponds to TRBD1 (5 bases). Germline V gene sequence: CDR1 DFQATT, CDR2 SNEGSKA (reference sequence). Trimming removed 8 bases from V and 3 bases from J, with 13 bases in between. The length of the CDR3 is 12 residues. The CDR3 DNA reads as TGCAGTTCAGACAGAGGCTACTATGGCTACACCTTC. The encoded protein is CSSDRGYYGYTF.

The rearrangement uses TRBV10-3 and TRBJ2-7; D uncertain. With 4 bases removed from V and 3 bases from J, the gap between germline ends came to 4 bases. The CDR3 length is 11 residues. Germline-derived CDR1 and CDR2 are ENHRY and SYGVKD. The CDR3 DNA reads as TGTGCCATCAGTGGGGGCTACGAGCAGTACGTC. Residues: CAISGGYEQYV.

CDR3 protein: CAISGVGAASTDTQYF. Written as DNA, the CDR3 is TGTGCCATCAGTGGAGTTGGGGCCGCTAGCACAGATACGCAGTATTTT. The chain uses TRBV10-3 and TRBJ2-3, with a weak D call TRBD1 (5 bases). The length of the CDR3 is 16 residues. Germline V gene data show CDR1 as ENHRY and CDR2 as SYGVKD. Trimming cost V 4 bases and J 0 bases, with 14 bases left between them.

The chain recombines TRBV4-2 with TRBJ1-6; TRBD1 aligns across 10 bases. Trimming took 2 bases from V and 3 from J; bases not matched to a gene: 7. This CDR3 has 18 residues. From germline, CDR1 is LGHNA and CDR2 YNFKEQ. The CDR3 reads CASSQPSGTGDYNSPLHF. The CDR3 bases are TGTGCCAGCAGCCAACCCTCGGGGACAGGGGACTATAATTCACCCCTCCACTTT.

The chain carries TRBV20-1 and TRBJ1-5; 7 bases align to TRBD1. The CDR3 length is 17 residues. Looked up from germline, CDR1 is DFQATT and CDR2 is SNEGSKA (reference sequence). The junction had 13 bases not matched to a gene; V was cut back by 5 bases and J by 0 bases. DNA for the CDR3: TGCAGTGCTGGCCGGGACAACAGGGGATATAGCAATCAGCCCCAGCATTTT. This translates into CSAGRDNRGYSNQPQHF.

In its sample, this clonotype was seen a few times. The CDR3 DNA sequence: TGCGCCAGCAGCCAAGTTAAGCGGGGGAGCTCCTACAATGAGCAGTTCTTC. It encodes CASSQVKRGSSYNEQFF. V is TRBV4-1 and J is TRBJ2-1; 8 bases map to TRBD2. This CDR3 comprises 17 residues. V lost 1 base and J lost 0; bases outside the gene matches: 5. CDR1 is MGHRA and CDR2 is YSYEKL in the germline V gene.

This clonotype was counted between two and nine times. The rearrangement uses TRBV28 and TRBJ1-2; the D gene is possibly TRBD1 (5 bases). Per germline, CDR1 MDHEN and CDR2 SYDVKM. V was clipped by 4 bases and J by 2 bases, with 5 bases between them. CDR3 length equals 12 residues. This CDR3 is CASSYRNYGYTF. Written as DNA, the CDR3 is TGTGCCAGCAGTTACAGGAACTATGGCTACACCTTC.

This clonotype has a handful of counts. The chain recombines TRBV29-1 with TRBJ2-1; 8 bases are a match to TRBD2. The CDR3 sequence is 16 residues long. Germline trimming cut 4 bases from V and 0 bases from J; bases unmatched to any gene: 8. Germline-derived CDR1 and CDR2 are SQVTM and ANQGSEA. CDR3 coding DNA: TGCAGCGTTGTCCGTTTAGCGGGGAGCTCCTACAATGAGCAGTTCTTC. Residues: CSVVRLAGSSYNEQFF.